A single T cell receptor beta chain is shown here with its context. Trimming took 5 bases from V and 5 from J; bases not matched to a gene: 10. This CDR3 has 14 residues. Germline CDR1 and CDR2: SQVTM and ANQGSEA. This specimen comes from a study of blood T cell repertoires in COVID-19. Sequencing was performed with immunoSEQ multiplex PCR; in TCRdb, only in-frame clones are kept and a portion is missing. Of about 280,000 clones listed, nearly 90% are singletons. Sequenced sample: PBMCs or T cells enriched from blood (not recorded which). The rearrangement joins TRBV29-1 to TRBJ2-7; 9 bases fit TRBD1. The source is a woman between 25 and 40 years old who had recovered from COVID-19. CDR3 amino acids: CSVPIWTGAHEQYF. The CDR3, as DNA: TGCAGCGTTCCTATTTGGACAGGGGCCCACGAGCAGTACTTC.